This is a list of T cell receptor beta chains from one sample in a study of blood T cell repertoires in COVID-19. The data were produced by immunoSEQ multiplex PCR, yet TCRdb's version contains in-frame clones alone and is incomplete. The table has under 200,000 clones, around 86% seen once. The material sequenced was peripheral blood. Receptor source: a man aged 18 to 35 with acute or convalescent COVID-19. The CDR3 runs from the conserved cysteine through the conserved F or W. The D gene is left open where the match is weak. For some rows the clone size is stated as once, few or many, or as a class when expanded; others skip it.

TRBJ2-2 TRBD1 TRBV6-4 NA TGTGCCAGCAGTGCAGGGGGCAGCGAGAACACCGGGGAGCTGTTTTTT CASSAGGSENTGELFF
TRBJ1-2 TRBD1 TRBV29-1 NA TGCAGCGTGGAAGAACAGGGGGCGCCGGGCGGCTACACCTTC CSVEEQGAPGGYTF
TRBJ1-1 TRBD1 TRBV19 once TGTGCCAGTACTTCCCGGGACAGGGGGCTTTTCACTGAAGCTTTCTTT CASTSRDRGLFTEAFF
TRBJ1-1 NA TRBV19 once TGTGCCAGTAGTATAATTGGAGGGGTGGGAATCACTGAAGCTTTCTTT CASSIIGGVGITEAFF
TRBJ2-2 TRBD1 TRBV6-5 few TGTGCCAGCAGTCCGGGGGACAGGTGGGCCGGGGAGCTGTTTTTT CASSPGDRWAGELFF
TRBJ2-4 NA TRBV7-9 medium-sized TGTGCCAGCAGCTTAAGCACGGGGGTAAACATTCAGTACTTC CASSLSTGVNIQYF
TRBJ1-3 NA TRBV4-1 few TGCGCCAGCAGCCAAGGACAGGTTAGCTCTGGAAACACCATATATTTT CASSQGQVSSGNTIYF
TRBJ2-3 NA TRBV9 few TGTGCCAGCAGCGTAGTGGGAGCCACAGATACGCAGTATTTT CASSVVGATDTQYF
TRBJ1-5 TRBD1 TRBV6-5 few TGTGCCAGCAGTTACTCCCAGGGGGCAAATCAGCCCCAGCATTTT CASSYSQGANQPQHF
TRBJ2-1 TRBD2 TRBV5-4 NA TGTGCCAGCAGCTCTAGCGGGGGGCTCGGGAATGAGCAGTTCTTC CASSSSGGLGNEQFF
TRBJ2-1 NA TRBV11-2 NA TGTGCCAGCAGCTACACTTTACCGGGAAATGAGCAGTTCTTC CASSYTLPGNEQFF
TRBJ2-1 TRBD1 TRBV7-9 NA TGTGCCAGCAGCCCAAGGACAGGGATTAGTGGTGAGCAGTTCTTC CASSPRTGISGEQFF
TRBJ2-2 NA TRBV30 NA TGTGCCTGGAGTGTAGGAGGGGCCGGGGAGCTGTTTTTT CAWSVGGAGELFF
TRBJ2-1 NA TRBV19 NA TGTGCCAGTAGTGTACTGACAATGCCGAATGAGCAGTTCTTC CASSVLTMPNEQFF
TRBJ2-7 TRBD1 TRBV7-9 NA TGTGCCAGCAGCTTCCAGGGACAGGGTAAGATCGACGAGCAGTACTTC CASSFQGQGKIDEQYF
TRBJ2-1 TRBD2 TRBV10-3 NA TGTGCCATCGCCGCCCTGGGGGCGGGGGGGTTTGGTAATGAGCAGTTCTTC CAIAALGAGGFGNEQFF
TRBJ2-2 TRBD2 TRBV2 NA TGTGCCAGCACCGGACTAGCGGGGGCAAGGGCCGGGGAGCTGTTTTTT CASTGLAGARAGELFF
TRBJ2-7 NA TRBV2 NA TGTGCCAGCAGCTACTACATCGCCGAGCAGTACTTC CASSYYIAEQYF
TRBJ2-1 TRBD2 TRBV29-1 once TGCAGCGTTTTTAGCGGGGGCTACAATGAGCAGTTCTTC CSVFSGGYNEQFF
TRBJ1-3 NA TRBV5-1 NA TGCGCCAGCAGCCAGCAGGGTTCTGGAAACACCATATATTTT CASSQQGSGNTIYF
TRBJ2-5 NA TRBV28 NA TGTGCCAGCAGTTCATGGACAGAAGTCCAAGAGACCCAGTACTTC CASSSWTEVQETQYF
TRBJ2-5 NA TRBV11-2 few TGTGCCAGCAGCTTAGCGCGCGACACCCACGAGTACTTC CASSLARDTHEYF
TRBJ1-3 NA TRBV28 NA TGTGCCAGCACTAAATTTAGCTCTGGAAACACCATATATTTT CASTKFSSGNTIYF
TRBJ1-3 TRBD1 TRBV7-9 NA TGTGCCAGCAGCGGGACAGTAGCAGCTGTTGGAAACACCATATATTTT CASSGTVAAVGNTIYF
TRBJ1-3 TRBD1 TRBV28 few TGTGCCAGCAGTATTCCGGGACAGGGGGCTAACACCATATATTTT CASSIPGQGANTIYF
TRBJ2-5 TRBD1 TRBV7-8 NA TGTGCCAGCAGCCTTCGGACAGGGGGTATGGAGACCCAGTACTTC CASSLRTGGMETQYF
TRBJ1-2 NA TRBV7-2 NA TGTGCCAGCAGCCCCGACCGGGGTTACTATGGCTACACCTTC CASSPDRGYYGYTF
TRBJ1-5 NA TRBV6-6 NA TGTGCCAGCAACATTAACAGGGCCAATCAGCCCCAGCATTTT CASNINRANQPQHF
TRBJ2-2 TRBD1 TRBV28 NA TGTGCCAGCAGTTTATACCGGACAGGTTTCAACACCGGGGAGCTGTTTTTT CASSLYRTGFNTGELFF
TRBJ2-2 NA TRBV29-1 NA TGCAGCGTTGTCTTCGCAGGGGTCCCCACCGGGGAGCTGTTTTTT CSVVFAGVPTGELFF
TRBJ2-2 TRBD1 TRBV6-6 NA TGTGCCAGCAGTCAAGACAGGGCCGGGGAGCTGTTTTTT CASSQDRAGELFF
TRBJ1-2 TRBD1 TRBV7-9 NA TGTGCCAGCAGCTCAGACAGGGCTTACTATGGCTACACCTTC CASSSDRAYYGYTF
TRBJ1-4 TRBD1 TRBV15 NA TGTGCCACCAGCCGACAGGGACAGGGGATTGAAAAACTGTTTTTT CATSRQGQGIEKLFF
TRBJ2-7 NA TRBV30 NA TGTGCCTGGAGTGTACTTAGGCAGGGCAACGAGCAGTACTTC CAWSVLRQGNEQYF
TRBJ1-2 NA TRBV6-1 NA TGTGCCAGCAGTGTTCTCCGCGGGGATCGGGCCTATGGCTACACCTTC CASSVLRGDRAYGYTF
TRBJ1-1 TRBD1 TRBV11-2 NA TGTGCCAGCAGCTCTGGACAGGTGATATTCACTGAAGCTTTCTTT CASSSGQVIFTEAFF